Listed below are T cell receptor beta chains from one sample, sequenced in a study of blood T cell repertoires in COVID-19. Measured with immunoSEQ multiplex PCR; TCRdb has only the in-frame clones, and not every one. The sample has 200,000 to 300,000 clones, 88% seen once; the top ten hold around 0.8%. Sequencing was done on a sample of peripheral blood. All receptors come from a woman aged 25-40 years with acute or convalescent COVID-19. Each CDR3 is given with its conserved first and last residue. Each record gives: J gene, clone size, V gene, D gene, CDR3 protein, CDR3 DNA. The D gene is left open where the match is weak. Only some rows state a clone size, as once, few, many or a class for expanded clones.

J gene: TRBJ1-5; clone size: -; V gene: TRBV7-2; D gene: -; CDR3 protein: CASSAGGAVNQPQHF; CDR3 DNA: TGTGCCAGCAGCGCGGGGGGGGCAGTCAATCAGCCCCAGCATTTT
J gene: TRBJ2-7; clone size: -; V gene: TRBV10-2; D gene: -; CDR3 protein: CATSEEGGQYF; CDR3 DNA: TGCGCCACCTCGGAGGAGGGAGGGCAGTACTTC
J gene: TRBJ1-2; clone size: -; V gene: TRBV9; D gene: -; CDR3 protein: CASSAIDSRLYGYTF; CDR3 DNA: TGTGCCAGCAGCGCGATCGACAGTCGCCTCTATGGCTACACCTTC
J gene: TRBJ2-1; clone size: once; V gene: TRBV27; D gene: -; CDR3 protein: CASSLAPIQNEQFF; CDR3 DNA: TGTGCCAGCAGTTTAGCCCCAATCCAGAATGAGCAGTTCTTC
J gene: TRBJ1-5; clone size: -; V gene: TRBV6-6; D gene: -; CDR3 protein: CASRPGQLNQPQHF; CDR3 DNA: TGTGCCAGCAGGCCGGGACAATTGAATCAGCCCCAGCATTTT
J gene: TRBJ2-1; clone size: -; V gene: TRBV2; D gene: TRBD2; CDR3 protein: CASSEAAGVSYNEQFF; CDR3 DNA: TGTGCCAGCAGTGAAGCTGCGGGAGTGTCCTACAATGAGCAGTTCTTC
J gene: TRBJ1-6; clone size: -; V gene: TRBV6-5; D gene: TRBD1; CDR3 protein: CASKPGQGLSPLHF; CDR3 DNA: TGTGCCAGCAAGCCGGGACAGGGACTTTCACCCCTCCACTTT
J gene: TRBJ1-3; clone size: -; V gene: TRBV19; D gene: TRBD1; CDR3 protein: CASLQGAGGNTIYF; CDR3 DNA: TGTGCCAGCTTACAGGGGGCAGGGGGAAACACCATATATTTT
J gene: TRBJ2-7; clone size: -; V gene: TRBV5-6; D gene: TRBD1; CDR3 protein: CASSTGQAISYEQYF; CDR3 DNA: TGTGCCAGCAGCACTGGACAGGCAATTTCCTACGAGCAGTACTTC
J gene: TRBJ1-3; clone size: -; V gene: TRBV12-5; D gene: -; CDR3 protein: CASGQLDSLSGNTIYF; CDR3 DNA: TGTGCTAGTGGGCAACTGGACAGTCTCTCTGGAAACACCATATATTTT
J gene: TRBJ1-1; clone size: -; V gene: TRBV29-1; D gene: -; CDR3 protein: CSVVNWNTEAFF; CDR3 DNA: TGCAGCGTTGTAAATTGGAACACTGAAGCTTTCTTT
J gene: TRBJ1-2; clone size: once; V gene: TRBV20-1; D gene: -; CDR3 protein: CSAFVYGGYTF; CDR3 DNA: TGCAGTGCATTCGTATACGGTGGCTACACCTTC
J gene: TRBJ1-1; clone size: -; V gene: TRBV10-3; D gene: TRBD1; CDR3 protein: CAISGPGQGAEAFF; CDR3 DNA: TGTGCCATCAGTGGGCCGGGACAGGGGGCGGAAGCTTTCTTT
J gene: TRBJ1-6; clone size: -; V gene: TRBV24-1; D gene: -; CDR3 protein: CATSSYSRNSPLHF; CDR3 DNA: TGTGCCACCTCCAGCTACTCGAGGAATTCACCCCTCCACTTT
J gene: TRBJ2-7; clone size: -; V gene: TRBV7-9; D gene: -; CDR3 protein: CASSFWGAGLIYEQYF; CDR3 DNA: TGTGCCAGCAGCTTTTGGGGCGCGGGGTTAATCTACGAGCAGTACTTC
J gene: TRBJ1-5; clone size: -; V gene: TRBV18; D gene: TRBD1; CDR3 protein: CASSIRTGSNQPQHF; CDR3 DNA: TGTGCCAGCTCAATCAGGACAGGTAGCAATCAGCCCCAGCATTTT
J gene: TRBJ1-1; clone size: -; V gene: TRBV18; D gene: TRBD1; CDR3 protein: CASSPYRRQGLVVTEAFF; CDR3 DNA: TGTGCCAGCTCACCCTATCGTAGACAGGGGCTGGTGGTCACTGAAGCTTTCTTT
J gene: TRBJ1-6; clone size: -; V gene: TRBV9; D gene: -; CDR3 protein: CASSETRGMGNSPLHF; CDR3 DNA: TGTGCCAGCAGCGAGACCCGGGGGATGGGGAATTCACCCCTCCACTTT
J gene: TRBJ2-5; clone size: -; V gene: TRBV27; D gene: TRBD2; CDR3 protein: CAGSRPPGTSGSETQYF; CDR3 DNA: TGTGCCGGCAGTCGCCCCCCAGGGACTAGCGGGAGTGAGACCCAGTACTTC
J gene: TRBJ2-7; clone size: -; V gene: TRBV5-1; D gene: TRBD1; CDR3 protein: CASSLGAGGNEQYF; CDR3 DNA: TGCGCCAGCAGCTTGGGGGCAGGGGGCAACGAGCAGTACTTC
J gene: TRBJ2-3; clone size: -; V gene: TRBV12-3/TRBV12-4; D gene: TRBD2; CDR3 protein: CAAGTSGRNTQYF; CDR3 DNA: TGTGCCGCTGGGACTAGCGGGAGAAATACGCAGTATTTT
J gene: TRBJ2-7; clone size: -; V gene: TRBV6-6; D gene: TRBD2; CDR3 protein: CASSSVLAGPSYEQYF; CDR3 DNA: TGTGCCAGCAGTTCTGTACTAGCGGGGCCCTCCTACGAGCAGTACTTC
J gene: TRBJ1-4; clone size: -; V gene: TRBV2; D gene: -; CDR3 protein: CASSEALGLNEKLFF; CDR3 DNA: TGTGCCAGCAGTGAAGCGCTGGGGCTTAATGAAAAACTGTTTTTT
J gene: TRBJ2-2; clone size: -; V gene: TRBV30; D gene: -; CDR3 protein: CAWSPKGANTGELFF; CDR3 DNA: TGTGCCTGGAGCCCGAAAGGGGCGAACACCGGGGAGCTGTTTTTT
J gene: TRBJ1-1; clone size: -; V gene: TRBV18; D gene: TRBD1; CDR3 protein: CASSTKQGFTEAFF; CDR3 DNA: TGTGCCAGCTCAACTAAACAGGGGTTCACTGAAGCTTTCTTT
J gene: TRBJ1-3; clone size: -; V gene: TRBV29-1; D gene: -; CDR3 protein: CSVEAMGNTIYF; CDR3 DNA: TGCAGCGTTGAAGCCATGGGCAACACCATATATTTT
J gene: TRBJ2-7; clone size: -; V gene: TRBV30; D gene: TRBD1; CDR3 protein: CAWTTGQSYEQYF; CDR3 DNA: TGTGCCTGGACCACGGGACAGTCCTACGAGCAGTACTTC